A single sample is the source of the 4 T cell receptor beta chains below, sequenced in a study of cytotoxic CD8 clonotypes in ibrutinib-treated CLL. Produced via immunoSEQ multiplex PCR; TCRdb's table is partial and in-frame only. The repertoire consists of fewer than 85,000 clones, with about four fifths occurring once and the leading ten covering more than 4.5%. The sequencing here drew on PBMCs, taken after 12 months of ibrutinib treatment. These receptors came from a human donor with chronic lymphocytic leukemia.

This clone was recorded a few times. V is TRBV7-9 and J is TRBJ2-3; TRBD1 aligns across 7 bases. Germline CDR1 and CDR2: SEHNR and FQNEAQ (reference sequence). CDR3 length: 14 residues. V shed 5 bases, J shed 2 bases, and the junction held 4 bases outside the gene matches. This CDR3 reads CASSPGTATDTQYF. The CDR3 DNA reads TGTGCCAGCAGCCCGGGGACAGCCACAGATACGCAGTATTTT.

This chain links TRBV25-1 with TRBJ2-7, with no clear D. In germline, CDR1 is MGHDK, CDR2 SYGVNS. The CDR3 has 12 amino acids. V lost 10 bases and J lost 1, with 11 bases in between. As DNA, the CDR3 is TGTGCCACGCCCCCGGAGTCCTACGAGCAGTACTTC. Protein sequence: CATPPESYEQYF.

The V gene is TRBV28, the J gene TRBJ1-2, with D perhaps TRBD1 (6 bases). Trimming stripped 7 bases from V and 4 bases from J, with 10 bases between. The CDR3 consists of 12 residues. Germline V gene data show CDR1 as MDHEN and CDR2 as SYDVKM. The CDR3 region is CASTTGTYGYTF. The DNA of the CDR3 is TGTGCCAGCACCACAGGGACCTATGGCTACACCTTC.

The chain couples TRBV7-2 to TRBJ2-5, with 7 bases identical to TRBD2. The CDR3 covers 14 residues. Germline V lookup: CDR1 SGHTA, CDR2 FQGNSA. V was pared by 10 bases and J by 3 bases, with 11 bases of the junction left unmatched. The CDR3 DNA is TGTGCCACCCAACCCCAGGCGGGGGAAGAGACCCAGTACTTC. Amino acid sequence: CATQPQAGEETQYF.